This T cell receptor (beta chain) comes out of a study of T cells expressing NK-cell markers. Study at large: Just one sequenced donor of eight was HCMV-seronegative, while seven were seropositive. Study outcomes and limitations: In several donors, dominant clonotypes made up about 25-60.1% of CD3+CD56-NKG2C+ cells. About 6 donors had dominant NKG2C+ clonotypes that comprised about 1.0-7.0% of their CD8+ T cells.

TCR beta libraries carry UMIs added by 5'RACE template switching. With the 5' RACE reads reprocessed, TCRdb shows one record per CDR3 protein and no DNA. The sample's table shows 500,000 to 700,000 distinct CDR3 sequences. For this clonotype: Its antigen is currently unknown.

The germline CDR1 and CDR2 sequences are DFQATT and SNEGSKA (reference sequence). This CDR3 has 12 amino acids. This clonotype was sampled from a man between 18 and 35 years old in good health. The sequencing sample was made of blood T cells: a sorted CD56 or NKG2C T cell subset, CD4+ or CD8+ T cells, or bulk PBMC T cells (not recorded which). The chain couples TRBV20-1 to TRBJ1-1. The CDR3 region is CSARRGNTEAFF.